This entry concerns a single T cell receptor beta chain. Libraries were prepared by immunoSEQ multiplex PCR; TCRdb keeps only in-frame clonotypes and omits some of them. The sample records 120,000 to 150,000 clones, more than 85% being singletons. This sample is part of a study of control samples from healthy donors and cancer patients. V lost 3 bases and J 3 bases, leaving 23 bases between the germline ends. The CDR3 covers 18 residues. Germline V gene sequence: CDR1 SEHNR, CDR2 FQNEAQ (reference sequence). The genes are TRBV7-9 and TRBJ1-1; the D gene is possibly TRBD1 (5 bases). The sequence derives from a young man in good health. The specimen sequenced was blood. CDR3 coding DNA: TGTGCCAGCAGCTTTACGGTGGTGCGGGGGATGGGGGACACTGAAGCTTTCTTT. This codes for CASSFTVVRGMGDTEAFF.